The following is a T cell receptor (beta chain) sequence with its context. Its target is unknown. This CDR3 spans 15 amino acids. Germline loops: CDR1 DFQATT, CDR2 SNEGSKA (reference sequence). TCR libraries each used about 4,000 ng of total RNA. Template switching added UMIs carrying a 6-nucleotide sample barcode. TCRdb reprocessed the 5' RACE reads and stores each CDR3 protein as one record, lacking DNA. The sample's table shows 330,000 or so distinct CDR3 sequences. These data belong to a study of monozygotic twins with inflammatory bowel disease. The study, taken as a whole, reports: IBD patients exhibited fewer clonotypes shared with other individuals than healthy twins, particularly with disease activity. Patients received differing immunosuppressive treatments, which may have added variability to their repertoires.

This sequence originates from a human donor with ulcerative colitis or Crohn's disease, or a healthy co-twin of an affected twin (not recorded which). The sample consisted of blood. V and J are TRBV20-1 and TRBJ1-5. CDR3 sequence reads: CSAPEGFEGNQPQRF.